What follows describes a single T cell receptor (beta chain). Germline CDR1 and CDR2: MNHEY and SMNVEV (reference sequence). Between the trimmed V and J ends, which lost 3 bases and 9 bases, there was a span of 12 bases. The CDR3 consists of 14 residues. The data are from a study of T cell changes during pregnancy in multiple sclerosis. The repertoire was sequenced with immunoSEQ multiplex PCR; TCRdb's copy has only in-frame clones and lacks some. The sample gives around 56,000 clones, more than 85% of which show up once; less than 3.5% is in the top ten. The TCR comes from a female donor in good health, enrolled as a control in a pregnancy study. The sample here was peripheral blood, taken in the third trimester of pregnancy. This sequence joins TRBV27 and TRBJ1-6, with D unresolved. CDR3 loop: CASSFVGSRSPLHF. The CDR3 coding sequence is TGTGCCAGCAGTTTCGTGGGCAGCCGTTCACCCCTCCACTTT.